Listed below are T cell receptor beta chains from one sample, sequenced in a study of OX40 agonist ivuxolimab in advanced cancers. The table came from immunoSEQ multiplex PCR; TCRdb's copy has only in-frame clones and leaves some out. The sample has some 63,000 clones, over 75% seen once. The sequencing here drew on CD4+ or CD8+ T cells sorted from blood, taken in a trial of the OX40 agonist ivuxolimab. The receptors were sampled from an adult with an advanced solid tumor such as melanoma, head and neck, liver or kidney cancer. Both conserved end residues are part of each CDR3. D genes are given only for firm matches. Some rows mark clone size as missing; the rest say once, few, many or name a class of expanded clone.

j_call clone_size v_call d_call cdr3_nt cdr3_aa
TRBJ2-7 . TRBV6-1 TRBD2 TGTGCCAGCATAGTAGTGCCGGGGGGTTACGAGCAGTACTTC CASIVVPGGYEQYF
TRBJ1-3 medium-sized TRBV7-2 . TGTGCCAGCAGCCTCTATTCAGGGGTTGGCTCTGGAAACACCATATATTTT CASSLYSGVGSGNTIYF
TRBJ1-1 . TRBV2 . TGTGCCAGCAGGAGGGCCCCCGGGAGGGGCACTGAAGCTTTCTTT CASRRAPGRGTEAFF
TRBJ1-4 . TRBV6-5 TRBD1 TGTGCCAGCAGTCCTGGACAGGGAAGAAGGGAAAAACTGTTTTTT CASSPGQGRREKLFF
TRBJ2-5 . TRBV5-1 . TGCGCCAGCAGCTTGTCGGCGGCGGAAGAGACCCAGTACTTC CASSLSAAEETQYF
TRBJ2-2 . TRBV10-2 . TGCGCCAGTTCTCCGGTTGGAACTGGGACCGGGGAGCTGTTTTTT CASSPVGTGTGELFF
TRBJ2-2 . TRBV10-1 . TGCGCCAGCCGGGTGGATATAACCGGGGAGCTGTTTTTT CASRVDITGELFF
TRBJ2-2 . TRBV4-3 . TGCGCCAGCAGCCAAGTCCTCACCGGGGAGCTGTTTTTT CASSQVLTGELFF
TRBJ1-2 . TRBV6-1 . TGTGCCAGCACGGACACGGAGTATGGCTACACCTTC CASTDTEYGYTF
TRBJ1-2 . TRBV30 TRBD1 TGTGCCTGGAGTCCTTCCCTTCTGGACAGGCGCGGCTACACCTTC CAWSPSLLDRRGYTF
TRBJ1-1 . TRBV6-5 . TGTGCCAGCGGGGGAGGGCAGAACACTGAAGCTTTCTTT CASGGGQNTEAFF
TRBJ2-1 . TRBV4-3 . TGCGCCAGCAGCCAAGATCGGAATGAGCAGTTCTTC CASSQDRNEQFF
TRBJ1-6 . TRBV6-6 TRBD1 TGTGCCAGCAGTTACAGGGACAGGGGTAATTCACCCCTCCACTTT CASSYRDRGNSPLHF
TRBJ2-7 . TRBV5-1 TRBD2 TGCGCCAGCAGCTTGGGGACTAGCGGATTCTACGAGCAGTACTTC CASSLGTSGFYEQYF
TRBJ1-4 once TRBV10-1 TRBD1 TGCGCCAGCAGCACGGGACAGGGTGATGAAAAACTGTTTTTT CASSTGQGDEKLFF
TRBJ2-7 . TRBV6-6 TRBD2 TGTGCCAGCAGTTACGGACTAGCGGGGGAACACGAGCAGTACTTC CASSYGLAGEHEQYF
TRBJ2-2 once TRBV7-8 TRBD2 TGTGCCAGCAGCCTCCGCTTAGCGGGACTCACCGGGGAGCTGTTTTTT CASSLRLAGLTGELFF
TRBJ2-5 . TRBV7-8 TRBD2 TGTGCCAGCACCATGGGGGGGAGGGAGACCCAGTACTTC CASTMGGRETQYF
TRBJ1-5 . TRBV28 . TGTGCCAGCAGTCGGGGGTTTAGCAATCAGCCCCAGCATTTT CASSRGFSNQPQHF
TRBJ1-2 . TRBV18 . TGTGCCAGCTCACCAGGGAGGGATTTCTATGGCTACACCTTC CASSPGRDFYGYTF
TRBJ2-5 . TRBV5-1 . TGCGCCAGCAGCTTGGCACAGAGAGAGACCCAGTACTTC CASSLAQRETQYF
TRBJ1-5 . TRBV28 . TGTGCCAGCAGGGCCAATCTTAGCAATCAGCCCCAGCATTTT CASRANLSNQPQHF
TRBJ1-5 . TRBV5-1 . TGCGCCAGCAGTTATCAGGGAGATCAGCCCCAGCATTTT CASSYQGDQPQHF
TRBJ2-2 . TRBV19 TRBD2 TGTGCCAGTAGTCCGGGATTGCGGGGGGTCGCTGGGAACACCGGGGAGCTGTTTTTT CASSPGLRGVAGNTGELFF
TRBJ1-5 . TRBV6-5 . TGTGCCAGCATGACTCAGATGAACCAGCCCCAGCATTTT CASMTQMNQPQHF
TRBJ2-6 . TRBV2 TRBD1 TGTGCCAGCAGTGATCCTCAGGGGGCGCGGGGGGCCAACGTCCTGACTTTC CASSDPQGARGANVLTF
TRBJ2-5 . TRBV11-3 TRBD2 TGTGCCAGCAGCCCCCAAGGACTAGCGGACCAAGAGACCCAGTACTTC CASSPQGLADQETQYF
TRBJ1-1 . TRBV10-3 . TGTGCCATCAGGGACGGTCCGAACACTGAAGCTTTCTTT CAIRDGPNTEAFF
TRBJ2-6 . TRBV6-1 . TGTGCCAGCAGTGGACGGACCCGCCTTACTGGGGCCAACGTCCTGACTTTC CASSGRTRLTGANVLTF
TRBJ1-5 once TRBV4-3 . TGCGCCAGCAGCCAAGAGGTCGTGAATCAGCCCCAGCATTTT CASSQEVVNQPQHF
TRBJ1-2 . TRBV11-2 . TGTGCCAGCAGCTTAACAGCCCTCAACTATGGCTACACCTTC CASSLTALNYGYTF
TRBJ1-1 once TRBV10-3 . TGTGCCATCAGCTCAGGGAGGGGGGCTGAAGCTTTCTTT CAISSGRGAEAFF
TRBJ2-7 . TRBV6-5 . TGTGCCAGCAGTGAACCGGCCGCCTACGAGCAGTACTTC CASSEPAAYEQYF
TRBJ2-7 once TRBV7-2 . TGTGCCAGCAGCTTAGTACCCCTAGCAGGCGAGCAGTACTTC CASSLVPLAGEQYF
TRBJ2-7 once TRBV5-4 TRBD1 TGTGCCAGCAGCCCTGGGACAGGGGGCAGCGAGCAGTACTTC CASSPGTGGSEQYF
TRBJ2-3 . TRBV5-4 TRBD2 TGTGCCAGCAGCCAAGGGACTAGCGGGGGCGGACTCACAGATACGCAGTATTTT CASSQGTSGGGLTDTQYF
TRBJ2-1 once TRBV15 TRBD2 TGTGCCACCAGCAGAGCTAGCGGTTCCTACAATGAGCAGTTCTTC CATSRASGSYNEQFF
TRBJ2-6 . TRBV6-5 . TGTGCCAGCAGGATGGACAGCTCTGGGGCCAACGTCCTGACTTTC CASRMDSSGANVLTF
TRBJ1-1 once TRBV16 TRBD1 TGTGCCAGCAGCGAAATGACAGGGCCTGACACTGAAGCTTTCTTT CASSEMTGPDTEAFF
TRBJ1-2 . TRBV18 . TGTGCCAGCTCACCAAACAAGATCTATGGCTACACCTTC CASSPNKIYGYTF
TRBJ2-7 . TRBV5-1 . TGCGCCAGCAGCTTGGGGGCAGGCCTCACCTCCTACGAGCAGTACTTC CASSLGAGLTSYEQYF
TRBJ1-5 . TRBV19 . TGTGCCAGTAATAGGGGCCTTGCGAGCAATCAGCCCCAGCATTTT CASNRGLASNQPQHF
TRBJ2-7 . TRBV27 . TGTGCCAGCAGTTTAGAAGGTAGGGACTACGAGCAGTACTTC CASSLEGRDYEQYF
TRBJ1-3 . TRBV11-2 TRBD1 TGTGCCAGCAGCTTAGGTGGACAGGGCATTGGAAACACCATATATTTT CASSLGGQGIGNTIYF
TRBJ1-4 . TRBV5-5 . TGTGCCAGCAGCACGACAGTAACTAATGAAAAACTGTTTTTT CASSTTVTNEKLFF
TRBJ1-3 . TRBV5-5 . TGTGCCAGCAGCTTGGGGGACCTCTCTGGAAACACCATATATTTT CASSLGDLSGNTIYF
TRBJ2-7 once TRBV1 . TGCACCAGCAGCCAACTCCTTGGGGTGTTGACAGGCGAGCAGTACTTC CTSSQLLGVLTGEQYF
TRBJ2-7 . TRBV5-4 . TGTGCCAGCAGCTACGGGGTCCGTTACTCCTACGAGCAGTACTTC CASSYGVRYSYEQYF
TRBJ1-2 . TRBV6-5 . TGTGCCAGCAGGTTCGGGGCGACCAACTATGGCTACACCTTC CASRFGATNYGYTF
TRBJ2-7 . TRBV6-5 TRBD2 TGTGCCAGCGCAAACCAGCGGGGGAACCACGAGCAGTACTTC CASANQRGNHEQYF
TRBJ1-2 . TRBV19 TRBD1 TGTGCCAGTAGTTCCGGGACAGTCCCTTTCTATGGCTACACCTTC CASSSGTVPFYGYTF
TRBJ1-3 . TRBV28 TRBD1 TGTGCCAGCACCAGGGGGTACGACTCTGGAAACACCATATATTTT CASTRGYDSGNTIYF
TRBJ2-3 . TRBV5-5 . TGTGCCAGCAGCTTGGCGGGAGTCGACACAGATACGCAGTATTTT CASSLAGVDTDTQYF
TRBJ2-2 . TRBV5-1 . TGCGCCAGCAGCTTGGATACAGGGCCCGGGGAGCTGTTTTTT CASSLDTGPGELFF
TRBJ2-3 . TRBV9 TRBD2 TGTGCCAGCACCCTGAGGGCGGGAGGGCCCGAGGCGCAGTATTTT CASTLRAGGPEAQYF
TRBJ1-2 . TRBV6-1 TRBD1 TGTGCCAGCAGTGAGCCGGGACAGGCCTATGGCTACACCTTC CASSEPGQAYGYTF